The present T cell receptor (beta chain) was sequenced within a study of blood T cell repertoires in COVID-19 (dated by TCRdb to the early 2020s). Some background on the complete study: Collaborator samples came from the United States, Italy and Spain and covered acute and convalescent phases of COVID-19. The prospective study material was composed of cDNA or gDNA derived from T cells, B-cell-depleted T cells, or PBMCs. Deeply sampled blood TCRbeta repertoires from subjects exposed to, actively infected with, or recovered from COVID-19 were included in the dataset. The repertoires were released in a freely available public database meant as a resource for research on the immune response to SARS-CoV-2. The samples were drawn from the first 160 participants of the ongoing ImmuneRACE study and from 1,254 subjects provided by 6 global collaborators. The sample metadata nearly always contained a de-identified subject ID, COVID-19 status, age in years and sex. Where available, HLA class I and class II types were taken from metadata supplied by the sample provider and were not determined by assay-based typing.

The full study reports these points: The quantity of clinical and demographic metadata differed by source and by participant and was supplied without curation.

TCRbeta CDR3 regions were amplified from genomic DNA using the immunoSEQ Assay, a bias-controlled multiplex PCR. As for the original processing: Nucleated cell counts per sample were estimated from amplification of reference gene primers within the assay. To quantify the absolute abundance of each unique TCRbeta CDR3 rearrangement, sequence reads were collapsed and filtered. For each sample, productive Simpson clonality was calculated as the square root of Simpson's diversity index across productive rearrangements. TCRdb took over this immuneACCESS table, retaining in-frame rearrangements with V and J assigned. Such tables are incomplete; in checked studies, under half of the missing clones stem from an unresolved V gene, and the remainder is unexplained. V, J and clone size are those of that table, while D and trimming were read from the DNA. The sample table lists tens of thousands of clones, 85% of them with a count of one. The ten largest account for approximately 20% of the sample.

The collaborating institutions used their own protocols to collect whole blood in K2EDTA tubes. For TCRbeta analysis, collaborators shipped samples as frozen whole blood, isolated PBMCs, or DNA extracted from either of those sample types. V is shortened by 4 bases, J by 0 bases, and the region joining them spans 15 bases. Including the terminal cysteine and phenylalanine, the CDR3 comprises 16 residues. CDR3 DNA only is kept here, 48 bases in frame from base 1. For CDR1 and CDR2, the germline V gene lists SGHTA and FQGNSA. In the case of this clone: Its recognized antigen is unknown. Base qualities are not at hand, and no much larger clone is one base apart.

Sequenced: peripheral blood. This chain is built from TRBV7-2 and TRBJ2-5; the D gene cannot be resolved reliably. The TCR was taken from a human donor in a cohort sampled during active COVID-19. The DNA sequence follows: TGTGCCAGCAGCTCCGATGCGGCCACGTACCAAGAGACCCAGTACTTC. It encodes CASSSDAATYQETQYF.